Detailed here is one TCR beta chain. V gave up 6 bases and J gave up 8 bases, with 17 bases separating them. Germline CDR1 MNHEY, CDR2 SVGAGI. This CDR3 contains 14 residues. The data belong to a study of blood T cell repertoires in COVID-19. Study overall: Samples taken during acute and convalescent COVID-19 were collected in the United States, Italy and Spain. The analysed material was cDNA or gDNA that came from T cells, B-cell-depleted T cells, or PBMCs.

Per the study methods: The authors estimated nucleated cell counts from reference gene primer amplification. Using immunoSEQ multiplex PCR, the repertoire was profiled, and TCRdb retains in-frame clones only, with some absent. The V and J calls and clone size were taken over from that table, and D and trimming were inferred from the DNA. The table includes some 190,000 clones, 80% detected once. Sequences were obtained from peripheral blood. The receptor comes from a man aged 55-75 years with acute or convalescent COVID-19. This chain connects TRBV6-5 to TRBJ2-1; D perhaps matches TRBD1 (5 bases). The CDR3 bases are TGTGCCAGCAGGAAGGGGTCCAGATCGGATGAGCAGTTCTTC. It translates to CASRKGSRSDEQFF.